This TCR beta chain was identified during a study of regulatory T cells in long-lasting Graves disease. Study background: Freshly diagnosed Graves' patients had used antithyroid drugs for under 3 months.

General study findings and limits: Persistent Graves' patients showed reduced TCR diversity versus newly diagnosed patients.

With iRepertoire HTBI primers and Arm-PCR of CDR3 regions, TCR beta libraries were built. TCRdb analysed the multiplex PCR reads with MiXCR anew, one entry per CDR3 protein. The repertoire holds about 200,000 distinct CDR3 sequences, roughly 18% seen once, with less than 25% in the top ten. Time point reported: newly diagnosed GD, antithyroid drugs for less than 3 months. PBMC RNA served as the TCR library source. Doctors identified Graves' disease using the American Thyroid Association guidelines. About this clonotype itself: The target antigen is unknown. A much larger clone sits a single nucleotide away, making a read error possible.

This sequence was found in a female donor with Graves disease. The sample here was peripheral blood mononuclear cells (PBMCs), taken at new diagnosis, from a patient treated with antithyroid drugs.

CDR3 sequence (DNA): TGTGCCGGCAGTTTATTGCCCAGGGGAAACACTGAAGCTTTCTTT. Protein product: CAGSLLPRGNTEAFF. This rearrangement joins TRBV12-3 or TRBV12-4 to TRBJ1-1; maybe TRBD1 (6 bases). CDR3 length: 15 amino acids.